This T cell receptor beta chain was recorded in a study of blood T cell repertoires in COVID-19. On the study more broadly: In each case, the material was cDNA or gDNA derived from T cells, B-cell-depleted T cells, or PBMCs.

Residents of 24 US areas, aged about 18 to 95 years, made up the participants. A COVID-19 case had been met by exposed participants during the 2 weeks before study entry. Original processing notes: Estimates of nucleated cell counts were drawn from the amplification of reference gene primers. Some clones are missing from TCRdb's copy, which holds only in-frame ones; the method was immunoSEQ multiplex PCR. Clone size and V and J calls were adopted from that table, with D and trimming inferred from the DNA. Of 230,000 or so clones listed, 70% to 90% are singletons. V was trimmed by 7 bases and J by 3 bases, leaving 11 bases between them. Germline CDR1 is SNHLY and CDR2 is FYNNEI. CDR3 length: 13 amino acids.

This clonotype originated in a woman between 45 and 65 years old who had been exposed to COVID-19. The sequenced sample was PBMCs or T cells enriched from blood (not recorded which). V gene TRBV2 combines with J gene TRBJ2-3; TRBD2 might be the D (6 bases). CDR3 residues: CASKGEVTDTQYF. The CDR3 DNA is TGTGCCAGCAAAGGGGAGGTAACAGATACGCAGTATTTT.